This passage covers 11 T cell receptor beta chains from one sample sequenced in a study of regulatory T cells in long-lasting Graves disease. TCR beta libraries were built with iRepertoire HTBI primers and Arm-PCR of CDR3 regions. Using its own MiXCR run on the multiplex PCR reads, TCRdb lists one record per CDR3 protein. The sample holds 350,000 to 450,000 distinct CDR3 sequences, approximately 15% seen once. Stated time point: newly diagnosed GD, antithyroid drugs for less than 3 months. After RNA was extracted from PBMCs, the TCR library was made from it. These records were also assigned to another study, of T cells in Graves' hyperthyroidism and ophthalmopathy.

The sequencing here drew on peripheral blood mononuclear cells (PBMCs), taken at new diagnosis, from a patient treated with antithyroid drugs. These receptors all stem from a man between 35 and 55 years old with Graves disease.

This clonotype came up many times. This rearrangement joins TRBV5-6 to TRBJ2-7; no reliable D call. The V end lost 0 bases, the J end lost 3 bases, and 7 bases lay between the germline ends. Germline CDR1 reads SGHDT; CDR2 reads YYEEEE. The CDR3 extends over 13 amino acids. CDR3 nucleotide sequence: TGTGCCAGCAGCTTGGCAACAGACTACGAGCAGTACTTC. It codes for CASSLATDYEQYF.

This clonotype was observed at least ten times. As DNA, the CDR3 is TGTGCCAGCTCCCTCGGGGGTGAGCTTGGAAAACTGTTTTTT. This translates into CASSLGGELGKLFF. The chain joins TRBV9 to TRBJ1-4; TRBD1 might be the D (5 bases). Germline lookup yields CDR1 SGDLS and CDR2 YYNGEE. The CDR3 is made up of 14 amino acids. V was shortened by 7 bases and J by 10 bases, with 20 bases between the two germline ends.

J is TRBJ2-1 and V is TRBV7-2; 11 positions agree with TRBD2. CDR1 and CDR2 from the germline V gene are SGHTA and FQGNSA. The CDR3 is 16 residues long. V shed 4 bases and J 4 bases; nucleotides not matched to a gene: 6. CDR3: CASSSIAGGIYNEQFF. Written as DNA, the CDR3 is TGTGCCAGCAGCTCCATAGCGGGAGGGATATACAATGAGCAGTTCTTC.

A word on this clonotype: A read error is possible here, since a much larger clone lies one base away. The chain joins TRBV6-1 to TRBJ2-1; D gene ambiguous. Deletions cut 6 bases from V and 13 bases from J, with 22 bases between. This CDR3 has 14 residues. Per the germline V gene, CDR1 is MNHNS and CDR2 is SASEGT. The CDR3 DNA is TGTGCCAGCAGGTTCTCCGTTGCGGTGGAGACCCAGTTCTTC. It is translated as CASRFSVAVETQFF.

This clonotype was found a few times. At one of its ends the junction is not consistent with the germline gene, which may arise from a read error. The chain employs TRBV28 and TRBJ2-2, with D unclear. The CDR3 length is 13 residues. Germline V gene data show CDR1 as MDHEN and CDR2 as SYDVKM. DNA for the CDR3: TGTGCCAACAGTTTGTGGGACACCGGGGAGCTGTTTTTT. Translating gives CANSLWDTGELFF.

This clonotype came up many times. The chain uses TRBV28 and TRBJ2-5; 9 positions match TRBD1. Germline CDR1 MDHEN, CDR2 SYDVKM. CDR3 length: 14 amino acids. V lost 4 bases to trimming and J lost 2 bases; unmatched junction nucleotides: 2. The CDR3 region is CASSSTGGQETQYF. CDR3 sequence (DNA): TGTGCCAGCAGTTCGACAGGGGGGCAAGAGACCCAGTACTTC.

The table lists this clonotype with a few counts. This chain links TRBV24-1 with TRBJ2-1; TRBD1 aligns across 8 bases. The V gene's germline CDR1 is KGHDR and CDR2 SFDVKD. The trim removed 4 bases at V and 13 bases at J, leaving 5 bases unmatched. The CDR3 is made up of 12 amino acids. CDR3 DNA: TGTGCCACCAGTGACTTGGACAGGGTTCAGTTCTTC. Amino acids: CATSDLDRVQFF.

The CDR3 DNA reads TGTGCCAGTAGTACTTGGGGGGTTGGAGATGAGCAGTTCTTC. This gives the protein CASSTWGVGDEQFF. The rearrangement uses TRBV19 and TRBJ2-1, with D possibly matching TRBD2 (6 bases). This CDR3 is 14 amino acids long. The germline CDR1 and CDR2 sequences are LNHDA and SQIVND (reference sequence). The V gene lost 4 bases and the J gene lost 8 bases, with 15 bases spanning the gap.

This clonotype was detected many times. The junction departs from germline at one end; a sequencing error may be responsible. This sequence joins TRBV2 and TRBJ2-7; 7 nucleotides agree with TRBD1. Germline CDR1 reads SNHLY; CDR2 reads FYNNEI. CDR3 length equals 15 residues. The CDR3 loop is CASSEALQGTYGQYF. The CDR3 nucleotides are TGTGCCAGCAGTGAAGCTCTACAGGGGACCTACGGGCAGTACTTC.

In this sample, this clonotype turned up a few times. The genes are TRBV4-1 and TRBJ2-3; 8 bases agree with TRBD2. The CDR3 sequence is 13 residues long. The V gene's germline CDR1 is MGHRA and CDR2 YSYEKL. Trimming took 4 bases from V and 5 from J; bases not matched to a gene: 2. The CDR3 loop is CASSRAGGDTQYF. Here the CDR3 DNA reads TGCGCCAGCAGCCGTGCGGGGGGAGATACGCAGTATTTT.

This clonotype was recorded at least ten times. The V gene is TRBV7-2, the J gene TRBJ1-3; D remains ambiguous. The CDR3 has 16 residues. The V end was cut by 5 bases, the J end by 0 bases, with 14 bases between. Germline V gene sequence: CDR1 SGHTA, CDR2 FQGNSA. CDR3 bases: TGTGCCAGCAGCCCCAGCCCGACGGGCTCTGGAAACACCATATATTTT. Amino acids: CASSPSPTGSGNTIYF.